A selection of T cell receptor beta chains follows, all from one sample in a study of cytomegalovirus exposure and HLA in healthy donors. The assay was immunoSEQ multiplex PCR, and TCRdb's table has in-frame clones only and misses some. The specimen's table records 130,000 or so clones. What was sequenced was PBMCs. These receptors originate from a woman in her sixties in good health and CMV-seronegative. CDR3s include the opening cysteine and the closing phenylalanine or tryptophan. Fields, in order: J gene, D gene, V gene, CDR3 DNA, CDR3 protein. D genes are given only for firm matches.

TRBJ1-2,-,TRBV5-1,TGCGCCAGCAGCTTGGCCGCAGGGCCAGACTACACCTTC,CASSLAAGPDYTF
TRBJ1-5,TRBD1,TRBV15,TGTGCCACCAGCAGAGGCAAACAGGGGGCCTATCAGCCCCAGCATTTT,CATSRGKQGAYQPQHF
TRBJ2-1,TRBD1,TRBV2,TGTGCCAGCAACTTGGACAGGGGGCTTGGCGAGCAGTTCTTC,CASNLDRGLGEQFF
TRBJ2-7,TRBD1,TRBV5-5,TGTGCCAGCAGCTTGGCCCAGGGGGCTGGCTACGAGCAGTACTTC,CASSLAQGAGYEQYF
TRBJ1-4,-,TRBV5-1,TGCGCCAGCAGCTTAACAGGGAGCACGGCTAATGAAAAACTGTTTTTT,CASSLTGSTANEKLFF
TRBJ2-3,TRBD1,TRBV6-1,TGTGCCAGCAAGAAGGGGGCGTCGTCCACAGATACGCAGTATTTT,CASKKGASSTDTQYF
TRBJ1-1,-,TRBV27,TGTGCCAGCAGTCCCCTCTCCCCGGGGTGGGAAGCTTTCTTT,CASSPLSPGWEAFF
TRBJ2-5,TRBD2,TRBV4-2,TGTGCCAGCAGCCAACCACCGGGAGCGGGGGTCCAAGAGACCCAGTACTTC,CASSQPPGAGVQETQYF
TRBJ2-5,-,TRBV5-1,TGCGCCAGACCCCGGGCCGTATTTTGTCTCTCGGAGGGGCAGTACTTC,CARPRAVFCLSEGQYF
TRBJ2-4,TRBD2,TRBV10-2,TGCGCCAGCAGTGAGAAGGCTAGCGGGGGCCTGGTGTACATTCAGTACTTC,CASSEKASGGLVYIQYF
TRBJ2-1,TRBD2,TRBV6-5,TGTGCCAGCAGTTCCTCGGGGGGTATGGGAGCTGGCGAGCAGTTCTTC,CASSSSGGMGAGEQFF
TRBJ2-1,-,TRBV11-1,TGTGCCAGCAGCTTGGGCCTACTAGGGGGTGGTGAGCAGTTCTTC,CASSLGLLGGGEQFF
TRBJ2-7,-,TRBV28,TGTGCCAGCAGTCCCGGGGACTTCCACTCCTACGAGCAGTACTTC,CASSPGDFHSYEQYF
TRBJ2-5,TRBD1,TRBV6-5,TGTGCCAGCAGGAAACAGGGGGCGGGGGAGACCCAGTACTTC,CASRKQGAGETQYF
TRBJ2-2,TRBD1,TRBV9,TGTGCCAGCAGCGACGGACAGGGGGCCTACACCGGGGAGCTGTTTTTT,CASSDGQGAYTGELFF
TRBJ2-7,TRBD1,TRBV28,TGTGCCAGCAGACCGGGACAGGGTGGGCCCTACGAGCAGTACTTC,CASRPGQGGPYEQYF
TRBJ1-1,-,TRBV28,TGTGCCAGCAGTTTTTCTGTACAGACCCCAATGAACACTGAAGCTTTCTTT,CASSFSVQTPMNTEAFF
TRBJ2-7,TRBD1,TRBV5-1,TGCGCCAGCAGCCAACCGGGACAGGTTTACGAGCAGTACTTC,CASSQPGQVYEQYF
TRBJ2-7,TRBD1,TRBV4-2,TGTGCCAGCAGCCCCCTTGGGACAGGCGGCTACGAGCAGTACTTC,CASSPLGTGGYEQYF
TRBJ1-1,-,TRBV18,TGTGCCAGCTCCAAACAGGCAGGCCGGAACACTGAAGCTTTCTTT,CASSKQAGRNTEAFF
TRBJ1-6,TRBD1,TRBV5-5,TGTGCCAGCAGCGGGGGACAGTTTAATTCACCCCTCCACTTT,CASSGGQFNSPLHF
TRBJ2-1,-,TRBV10-3,TGTGCCATCAGTGTGCGGACAACATACAATGAGCAGTTCTTC,CAISVRTTYNEQFF
TRBJ2-5,TRBD1,TRBV4-1,TGCGCCAGCAGCCAAGTAGGGGGCGAGACCCAGTACTTC,CASSQVGGETQYF
TRBJ1-3,-,TRBV6-1,TGTGCCAGCAGGCGGGTTGGCTCTGGAAACACCATATATTTT,CASRRVGSGNTIYF
TRBJ2-2,-,TRBV4-1,TGCGCCAGCAGCCAAGATTACCCACTTAACACCGGGGAGCTGTTTTTT,CASSQDYPLNTGELFF
TRBJ1-4,-,TRBV9,TGTGCCAGCAGCGTAGGGGGGGGCCCCAATGAAAAACTGTTTTTT,CASSVGGGPNEKLFF
TRBJ2-5,-,TRBV5-1,TGCGCCAGCAGTTTTGGGGGAGGGCAGGGGCGACAAGAGACCCAGTACTTC,CASSFGGGQGRQETQYF
TRBJ2-1,-,TRBV6-1,TGTGCCAGCAGAGCACCAGGTCTGATAAGGGGGGAGCAGTTCTTC,CASRAPGLIRGEQFF
TRBJ1-5,-,TRBV27,TGTGCCAGCAGTTTTTCTTTAGGGGTTAAGCCCCAGCATTTT,CASSFSLGVKPQHF
TRBJ2-1,TRBD2,TRBV5-1,TGCGCCAGCAGCGGAACGACTAGCAGCTCCTACAATGAGCAGTTCTTC,CASSGTTSSSYNEQFF
TRBJ2-4,-,TRBV2,TGTGCCAGCATCCCTAATGGGGGAGGCCCAATGTCCTTC,CASIPNGGGPMSF
TRBJ1-3,-,TRBV13,TGTGCCAGCAGCCCTGCTGATGGGGCAGCCGGAAACACCATATATTTT,CASSPADGAAGNTIYF